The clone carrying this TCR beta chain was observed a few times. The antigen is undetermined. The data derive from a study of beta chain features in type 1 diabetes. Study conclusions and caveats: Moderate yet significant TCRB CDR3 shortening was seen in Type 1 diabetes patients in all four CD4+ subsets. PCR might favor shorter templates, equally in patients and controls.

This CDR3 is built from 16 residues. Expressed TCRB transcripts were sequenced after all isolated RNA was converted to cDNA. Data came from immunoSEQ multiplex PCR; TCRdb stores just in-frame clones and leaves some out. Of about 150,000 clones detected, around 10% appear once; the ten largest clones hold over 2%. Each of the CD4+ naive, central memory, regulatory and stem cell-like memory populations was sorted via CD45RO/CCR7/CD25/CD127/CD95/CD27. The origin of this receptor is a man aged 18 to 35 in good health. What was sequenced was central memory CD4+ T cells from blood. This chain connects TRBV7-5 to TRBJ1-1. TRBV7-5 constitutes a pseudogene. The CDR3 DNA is TGTGCCAGAAGCTGGAAGGGGCGCGGGGTGAACACTGAAGCTTTCTTT. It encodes CARSWKGRGVNTEAFF.